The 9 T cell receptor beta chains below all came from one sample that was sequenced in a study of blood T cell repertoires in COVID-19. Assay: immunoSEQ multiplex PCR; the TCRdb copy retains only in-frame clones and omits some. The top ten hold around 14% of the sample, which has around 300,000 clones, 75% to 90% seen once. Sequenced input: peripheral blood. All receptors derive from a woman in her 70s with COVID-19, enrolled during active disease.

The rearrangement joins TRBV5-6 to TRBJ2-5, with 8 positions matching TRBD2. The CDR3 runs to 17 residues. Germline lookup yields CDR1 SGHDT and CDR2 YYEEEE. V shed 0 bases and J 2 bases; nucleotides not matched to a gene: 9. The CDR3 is CASSLAEGSGDQETQYF. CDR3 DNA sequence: TGTGCCAGCAGCTTGGCCGAGGGTAGCGGGGATCAAGAGACCCAGTACTTC. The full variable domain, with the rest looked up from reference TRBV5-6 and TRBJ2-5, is DAGVTQSPTHLIKTRGQQVTLRCSPKSGHDTVSWYQQALGQGPQFIFQYYEEEERQRGNFPDRFSGHQFPNYSSELNVNALLLGDSALYLCASSLAEGSGDQETQYFGPGTRLLVL.

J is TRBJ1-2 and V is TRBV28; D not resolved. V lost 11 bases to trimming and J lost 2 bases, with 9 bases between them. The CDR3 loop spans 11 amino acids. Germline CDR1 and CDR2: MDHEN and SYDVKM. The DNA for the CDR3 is TGTGCCCCGAGGCGGAACTATGGCTACACCTTC. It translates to CAPRRNYGYTF.

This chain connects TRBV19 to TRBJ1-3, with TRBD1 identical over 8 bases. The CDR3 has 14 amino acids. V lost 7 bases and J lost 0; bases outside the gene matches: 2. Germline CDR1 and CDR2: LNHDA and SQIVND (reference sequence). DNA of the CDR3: TGTGCCAGTACCCAGGGGGCCTCTGGAAACACCATATATTTT. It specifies CASTQGASGNTIYF.

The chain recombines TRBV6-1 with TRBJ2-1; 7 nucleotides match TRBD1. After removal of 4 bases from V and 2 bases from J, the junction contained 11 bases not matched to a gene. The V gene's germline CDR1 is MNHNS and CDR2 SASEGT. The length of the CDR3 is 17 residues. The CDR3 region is CASSVPPTGRAYNEQFF. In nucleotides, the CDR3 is TGTGCCAGCAGTGTTCCCCCGACAGGGAGAGCCTACAATGAGCAGTTCTTC.

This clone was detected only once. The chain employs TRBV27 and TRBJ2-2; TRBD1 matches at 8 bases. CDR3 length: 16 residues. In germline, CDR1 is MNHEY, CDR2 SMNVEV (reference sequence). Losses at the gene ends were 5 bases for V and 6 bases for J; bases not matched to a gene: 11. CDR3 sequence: CASSMGQVLLSGELFF. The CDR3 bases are TGTGCCAGCAGTATGGGACAGGTCTTGTTGTCCGGGGAGCTGTTTTTT.

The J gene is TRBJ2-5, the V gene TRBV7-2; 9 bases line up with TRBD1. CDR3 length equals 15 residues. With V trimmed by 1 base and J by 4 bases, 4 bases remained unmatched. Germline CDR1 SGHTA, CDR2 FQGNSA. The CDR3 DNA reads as TGTGCCAGCAGCTTAGTGGGACAGGGAGGAGAGACCCAGTACTTC. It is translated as CASSLVGQGGETQYF.

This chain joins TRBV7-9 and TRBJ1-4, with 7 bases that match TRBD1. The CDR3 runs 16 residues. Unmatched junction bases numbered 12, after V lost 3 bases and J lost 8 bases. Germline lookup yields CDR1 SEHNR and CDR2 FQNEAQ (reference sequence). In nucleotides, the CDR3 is TGTGCCAGCAGCTTGGATGGGACAGCGATACGGGAAAAACTGTTTTTT. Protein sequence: CASSLDGTAIREKLFF.

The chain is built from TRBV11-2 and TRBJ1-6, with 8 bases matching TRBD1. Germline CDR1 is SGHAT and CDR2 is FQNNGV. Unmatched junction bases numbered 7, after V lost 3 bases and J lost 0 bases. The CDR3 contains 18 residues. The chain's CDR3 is CASSFGWTGSSYNSPLHF. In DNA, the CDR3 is TGTGCCAGCAGCTTCGGCTGGACAGGGAGCTCCTATAATTCACCCCTCCACTTT.

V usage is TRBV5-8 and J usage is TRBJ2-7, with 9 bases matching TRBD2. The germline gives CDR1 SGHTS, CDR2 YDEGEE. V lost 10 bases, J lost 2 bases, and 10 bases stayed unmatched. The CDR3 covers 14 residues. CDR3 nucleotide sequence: TGTGCCGGAAGAAGGAGCGGGGGGACCTACGAGCAGTACTTC. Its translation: CAGRRSGGTYEQYF. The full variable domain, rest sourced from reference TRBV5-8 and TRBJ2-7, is EAGVTQSPTHLIKTRGQQATLRCSPISGHTSVYWYQQALGLGLQFLLWYDEGEERNRGNFPPRFSGRQFPNYSSELNVNALELEDSALYLCAGRRSGGTYEQYFGPGTRLTVT.